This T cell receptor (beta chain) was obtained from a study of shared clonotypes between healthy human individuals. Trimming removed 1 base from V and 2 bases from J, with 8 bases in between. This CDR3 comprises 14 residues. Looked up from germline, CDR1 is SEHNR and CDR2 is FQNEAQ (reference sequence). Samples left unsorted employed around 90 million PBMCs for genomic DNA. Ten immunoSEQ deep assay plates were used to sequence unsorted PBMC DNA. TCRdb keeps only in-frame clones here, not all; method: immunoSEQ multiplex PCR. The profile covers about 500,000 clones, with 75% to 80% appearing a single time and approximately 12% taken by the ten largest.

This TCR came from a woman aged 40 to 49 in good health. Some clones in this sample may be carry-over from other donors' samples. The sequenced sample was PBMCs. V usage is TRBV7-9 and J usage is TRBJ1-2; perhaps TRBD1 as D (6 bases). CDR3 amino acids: CASSLGDMNYGYTF. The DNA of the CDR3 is TGTGCCAGCAGCTTAGGGGACATGAACTATGGCTACACCTTC.